This T cell receptor beta chain comes out of a study of Ad26.COV2.S vaccination and SARS-CoV-2 variants. Clones were sequenced by immunoSEQ multiplex PCR, and TCRdb holds only the in-frame ones, with some missing. The sample comprises more than 150,000 clones, around 90% of which are singletons, and about 5.9% rests with the top ten. The germline gives CDR1 SGHVS, CDR2 FQNEAQ. Trimming took off 5 bases at V and 4 bases at J, with 14 bases between the two ends. The CDR3 extends over 14 amino acids. With respect to this clone: The identical CDR3 is also encoded by other nucleotide sequences in the sample.

The sequence came from a human donor who had recovered from COVID-19. Material: peripheral blood, obtained after recovery from COVID-19. This chain links TRBV7-8 with TRBJ1-1; D may be TRBD1 (6 bases). The CDR3 region has the DNA TGTGCCAGCAGCCCCCAAGGGGGGGGCACTGAAGCTTTCTTT. It specifies CASSPQGGGTEAFF.